The 32 T cell receptor beta chains listed next were all sequenced from one sample in a study of T cell repertoires in cytomegalovirus infection. Their antigens remain unidentified. TCRdb re-called the reads through MiXCR, storing one row per CDR3 protein. The sample records some 500,000 distinct CDR3 sequences, around two fifths being singletons. This sample comprised cultured PBMCs, obtained from culture after CMV antigen stimulation. All receptors come from a human donor in good health (CMV status not recorded). Some clones in this sample may be carry-over from other donors' samples.

This clonotype showed up just a few times. The genes are TRBV7-2 and TRBJ1-4; a weak D match, TRBD1 (5 bases). CDR3 size: 14 residues. From germline, CDR1 is SGHTA and CDR2 FQGNSA. V was shortened by 6 bases and J by 0 bases, with 8 bases between the two germline ends. The CDR3 nucleotides read TGTGCCAGCAGGCCGGGACCAACTAATGAAAAACTGTTTTTT. It translates to CASRPGPTNEKLFF.

This clonotype was picked up a small number of times. This chain links TRBV19 with TRBJ2-3; weak D call: TRBD2 (7 bases). V was shortened by 10 bases and J by 6 bases, with 17 bases between the two germline ends. The CDR3 loop spans 13 amino acids. CDR1 and CDR2 from the germline V gene are LNHDA and SQIVND (reference sequence). This CDR3 reads CATRGGAYDTQYF. The CDR3 nucleotides are TGTGCCACAAGAGGGGGGGCGTACGATACGCAGTATTTT.

There are many counts of this clonotype. The genes are TRBV7-8 and TRBJ1-6; a weak D match, TRBD1 (5 bases). Germline values: CDR1 SGHVS, CDR2 FQNEAQ. The V end lost 5 bases, the J end lost 3 bases, and 11 bases lay between the germline ends. The CDR3 has 15 amino acids. DNA for the CDR3: TGTGCCAGCAGCGGCGCAGGGTTCTATAATTCACCCCTCCACTTT. Residues: CASSGAGFYNSPLHF.

V and J are TRBV7-6 and TRBJ2-7; possibly TRBD1 or TRBD2 for D (6 bases each). In germline, CDR1 is SGHVS, CDR2 FNYEAQ. Trimming removed 3 bases at V and 2 bases at J, with 11 bases between. The CDR3 spans 14 residues. CDR3 residues: CASSFDGGPYEQYF. The CDR3 region has the DNA TGTGCCAGCAGCTTTGATGGGGGGCCCTACGAGCAGTACTTC.

The chain employs TRBV7-2 and TRBJ2-1; 8 bases map to TRBD2. CDR1 is SGHTA and CDR2 is FQGNSA in the germline V gene. V was pared by 3 bases and J by 8 bases, with 9 bases of the junction left unmatched. The CDR3 runs to 15 residues. The CDR3 nucleotides are TGTGCCAGCAGCTTCCGGAGGACTAGCAGCCATGAGCAGTTCTTC. This gives the protein CASSFRRTSSHEQFF.

The CDR3 sequence is CASSLGVGFTGASSGANVLTF. In DNA, the CDR3 is TGCGCCAGCAGCTTGGGGGTCGGATTTACAGGGGCGAGCTCTGGGGCCAACGTCCTGACTTTC. The rearrangement links TRBV5-1 to TRBJ2-6; 7 bases fit TRBD1. The CDR3 spans 21 residues. The V gene end was trimmed by 0 bases and the J gene end by 0 bases; junction bases not matched to a gene: 15. From germline, CDR1 is SGHRS and CDR2 YFSETQ.

V gene TRBV6-5 combines with J gene TRBJ1-3, with D maybe TRBD1 (5 bases). Per the germline V gene, CDR1 is MNHEY and CDR2 is SVGAGI. The V gene lost 9 bases and the J gene lost 0 bases, with 18 bases spanning the gap. The CDR3 is 16 amino acids. The CDR3 spells CASWGRARYSGNTIYF. The CDR3 DNA is TGTGCCAGTTGGGGCAGGGCTCGTTACTCTGGAAACACCATATATTTT.

V is TRBV9 and J is TRBJ2-6, with D possibly being TRBD1 or TRBD2 (5 bases each). This CDR3 spans 15 amino acids. CDR1 and CDR2 from the germline V gene are SGDLS and YYNGEE. Deletions cut 4 bases from V and 4 bases from J, with 12 bases between. DNA for the CDR3: TGTGCCAGCAGCCCACTCGGGGCAGGGGCCAACGTCCTGACTTTC. Encoded protein: CASSPLGAGANVLTF.

This clonotype was counted ten times or more. The chain links TRBV7-2 to TRBJ1-3; 11 nucleotides align to TRBD1. Trimming cost V 5 bases and J 2 bases; bases outside gene matches: 5. The length of the CDR3 is 16 residues. Germline lookup yields CDR1 SGHTA and CDR2 FQGNSA. The CDR3 nucleotides are TGTGCCAGCAGCGGACAGGGGGCAGGAACTGGAAACACCATATATTTT. Amino acid sequence: CASSGQGAGTGNTIYF.

The chain employs TRBV7-2 and TRBJ2-7; D not certain. CDR1 and CDR2 (germline): SGHTA, FQGNSA. The CDR3 runs to 13 residues. V lost 6 bases and J lost 2, with 11 bases in between. Written as DNA, the CDR3 is TGTGCCAGCAGGCAGACTGGTGCCTACGAGCAGTACTTC. Amino acids: CASRQTGAYEQYF.

The sample holds a few counts of this clonotype. The gene calls are TRBV29-1 and TRBJ2-1; 9 positions agree with TRBD2. J was trimmed by 2 bases and V by 7 bases; bases with no gene match: 12. Germline V gives CDR1 SQVTM, CDR2 ANQGSEA. The CDR3 loop spans 16 amino acids. The CDR3: CSAQRQRGAPYNEQFF. The CDR3 nucleotides are TGCAGCGCACAGCGTCAGCGGGGGGCCCCCTACAATGAGCAGTTCTTC.

This clonotype appeared a few times. The V gene is TRBV6-1, the J gene TRBJ1-2; D not certain. Germline assignment: CDR1 MNHNS and CDR2 SASEGT. Trimming pared 7 bases from V and 2 bases from J, leaving 17 bases between. The CDR3 runs 15 residues. The CDR3 spells CASIMNQQRNYGYTF. The CDR3 DNA is TGTGCCAGCATTATGAACCAGCAGAGAAACTATGGCTACACCTTC.

There are a few counts of this clonotype. The chain uses TRBV25-1 and TRBJ2-1, with no clear D. Germline V gene lookup returns CDR1 MGHDK and CDR2 SYGVNS. V dropped 3 bases and J dropped 4 bases, with 7 bases sitting between them. The CDR3 is 13 residues long. This CDR3 is CASSDVGYNEQFF. CDR3 bases: TGTGCCAGCAGTGATGTAGGGTACAATGAGCAGTTCTTC.

This clonotype was observed at least ten times. The chain recombines TRBV7-2 with TRBJ2-1; TRBD1 might be the D (5 bases). V was pared by 5 bases and J by 8 bases, with 16 bases between. CDR1 SGHTA and CDR2 FQGNSA come from the germline V gene. The CDR3 loop spans 14 amino acids. The CDR3 DNA follows: TGTGCCAGCAGCATGGGAAGGGGCATCGATGAGCAGTTCTTC. Amino acid sequence: CASSMGRGIDEQFF.

CDR3 protein: CASTGGSPTDTQYF. As DNA, the CDR3 is TGTGCCAGCACTGGCGGGAGTCCCACAGATACGCAGTATTTT. The chain couples TRBV25-1 to TRBJ2-3; 7 bases line up with TRBD2. Germline values: CDR1 MGHDK, CDR2 SYGVNS. After removal of 7 bases from V and 2 bases from J, the junction contained 6 bases not matched to a gene. CDR3 length: 14 amino acids.

The CDR3 DNA reads as TGTGCCAGCACAGGACTAGCGGGAGACTCTAATTGGGGCTCTGGGGCCAACGTCCTGACTTTC. It encodes CASTGLAGDSNWGSGANVLTF. The gene calls are TRBV6-2 or TRBV6-3 and TRBJ2-6, with 13 bases aligning to TRBD2. The ends lost 7 bases at V and 0 bases at J; junction bases unmatched: 15. The CDR3 totals 21 residues. Germline V CDR1 and CDR2: MNHEY, SVGEGT.

The chain carries TRBV20-1 and TRBJ1-1; a possible D gene is TRBD1 (5 bases). CDR3 length: 14 amino acids. Germline V gives CDR1 DFQATT, CDR2 SNEGSKA (reference sequence). Between the trimmed V and J ends, which lost 0 bases and 5 bases, there was a span of 13 bases. CDR3 residues: CSARDKRGGTEAFF. In DNA form, the CDR3 reads TGCAGTGCTAGAGATAAGAGGGGAGGTACTGAAGCTTTCTTT.

This clonotype was seen more than once but under ten times. This chain uses TRBV5-8 with TRBJ1-6, with 7 bases fitting TRBD1. V dropped 0 bases and J dropped 8; count of bases not matched to a gene: 11. Germline V lookup: CDR1 SGHTS, CDR2 YDEGEE. This CDR3 has 17 amino acids. CDR3 residues: CASSLGTGNFVDSPLHF. The CDR3 DNA is TGTGCCAGCAGCTTGGGGACAGGAAATTTCGTGGATTCACCCCTCCACTTT.

This rearrangement joins TRBV7-2 to TRBJ2-2, with D possibly being TRBD2 (5 bases). The V gene's germline CDR1 is SGHTA and CDR2 FQGNSA. CDR3 length: 13 residues. Trimming took off 4 bases at V and 5 bases at J, with 8 bases between the two ends. This chain's CDR3 is CASSSRLTGELFF. CDR3 coding DNA: TGTGCCAGCAGCTCCCGACTAACCGGGGAGCTGTTTTTT. Complete variable domain (other parts from reference TRBV7-2 and TRBJ2-2): GAGVSQSPSNKVTEKGKDVELRCDPISGHTALYWYRQSLGQGLEFLIYFQGNSAPDKSGLPSDRFSAERTGGSVSTLTIQRTQQEDSAVYLCASSSRLTGELFFGEGSRLTVL.

The V and J genes are TRBV5-4 and TRBJ2-3; 7 nucleotides agree with TRBD1. Germline CDR1 is SGHNT and CDR2 is YYREEE (reference sequence). Losses at the gene ends were 3 bases for V and 6 bases for J; bases not matched to a gene: 10. The CDR3 consists of 15 residues. CDR3 in DNA: TGTGCCAGCAGCTCCAGGACAGGCGTAGGGGATACGCAGTATTTT. It specifies CASSSRTGVGDTQYF.

The chain couples TRBV7-6 to TRBJ2-7; D is uncertain. CDR1 and CDR2 from the germline V gene are SGHVS and FNYEAQ. V was cut by 7 bases and J by 4 bases, with 20 bases left in between. The CDR3 runs 15 residues. Here the CDR3 reads CASMPGSPPLYEQYF. The CDR3 nucleotides are TGTGCCAGCATGCCGGGCTCCCCACCTCTTTACGAGCAGTACTTC.

The genes are TRBV20-1 and TRBJ2-1; D unclear. Between the trimmed V and J ends, which lost 5 bases and 5 bases, there was a span of 16 bases. Germline loops: CDR1 DFQATT, CDR2 SNEGSKA (reference sequence). The CDR3 extends over 14 amino acids. The CDR3 spells CSAVVLLDDNEQFF. The CDR3, as DNA: TGCAGTGCTGTAGTACTTTTGGACGACAATGAGCAGTTCTTC.

This clonotype turned up a few times. V gene TRBV6-2 or TRBV6-3 combines with J gene TRBJ2-7, with D unclear. The CDR3 length is 14 residues. Looked up from germline, CDR1 is MNHEY and CDR2 is SVGEGT. With 7 bases removed from V and 4 bases from J, the gap between germline ends came to 17 bases. As DNA, the CDR3 is TGTGCCAGCACCCCATCGAGATCCCTATACGAGCAGTACTTC. As protein: CASTPSRSLYEQYF.

This clonotype was seen a single time. CDR3 sequence: CASSLVDLAGQYF. The CDR3 DNA reads as TGTGCCAGCAGCTTAGTTGATTTGGCAGGACAGTACTTC. V and J are TRBV7-9 and TRBJ2-7; D gene uncertain. Trimming removed 1 base at V and 10 bases at J, with 14 bases between. CDR1 and CDR2 (germline): SEHNR, FQNEAQ (reference sequence). The CDR3 loop spans 13 amino acids.

The chain uses TRBV6-8 and TRBJ1-1; a weak D match, TRBD1 (6 bases). Trimming left V 7 bases short and J 8 bases short, with 17 bases between. The germline V gene has CDR1 MNHGY and CDR2 SAAAGT. This CDR3 is 13 amino acids long. The CDR3 DNA is TGTGCCAGCAACCCCCCAACCGGGACAGAAGCTTTCTTT. Translating it yields CASNPPTGTEAFF.

The rearrangement uses TRBV7-6 and TRBJ2-5; TRBD1 is a possible D gene (5 bases). V was shortened by 5 bases and J by 7 bases, with 8 bases between the two germline ends. In germline, CDR1 is SGHVS, CDR2 FNYEAQ. The CDR3 spans 11 residues. The CDR3 DNA reads TGTGCCAGCAGCCCCCAGGGGACCCAGTACTTC. This encodes CASSPQGTQYF.

This clonotype was counted at least ten times. V gene TRBV7-2 combines with J gene TRBJ2-3; a possible D gene is TRBD1 (5 bases). V lost 1 base and J lost 0, with 8 bases in between. Germline assignment: CDR1 SGHTA and CDR2 FQGNSA. The CDR3 runs to 15 residues. The CDR3 reads CASSLGQGSTDTQYF. The CDR3 DNA reads as TGTGCCAGCAGCTTAGGTCAGGGTAGCACAGATACGCAGTATTTT.

The table lists this clonotype with a count of one. The rearrangement links TRBV5-4 to TRBJ2-7; 12 positions agree with TRBD1. V dropped 4 bases and J dropped 3; count of bases not matched to a gene: 2. CDR1 and CDR2 from the germline V gene are SGHNT and YYREEE (reference sequence). CDR3 length: 14 residues. The CDR3 loop is CASSGTGGDYEQYF. CDR3 bases: TGTGCCAGCAGCGGGACAGGGGGCGACTACGAGCAGTACTTC.

The gene calls are TRBV2 and TRBJ2-1, with D tentatively TRBD1 (6 bases). The length of the CDR3 is 14 residues. Trimming cost V 8 bases and J 5 bases, with 16 bases left between them. The germline gives CDR1 SNHLY, CDR2 FYNNEI. The CDR3 sequence is CASGTATGNNEQFF. In DNA, the CDR3 is TGTGCCAGCGGGACGGCGACAGGTAACAATGAGCAGTTCTTC. The full variable domain, completed using reference TRBV2 and TRBJ2-1, is EPEVTQTPSHQVTQMGQEVILRCVPISNHLYFYWYRQILGQKVEFLVSFYNNEISEKSEIFDDQFSVERPDGSNFTLKIRSTKLEDSAMYFCASGTATGNNEQFFGPGTRLTVL.

The chain couples TRBV7-4 to TRBJ1-2, with 8 bases fitting TRBD1. With 2 bases clipped from V and 1 base from J, the junction kept 3 bases outside the gene matches. Germline CDR1 reads SGHVT; CDR2 reads SQSDAQ. There are 15 residues in the CDR3. CDR3 DNA sequence: TGTGCCAGCAGCTTAAGCGACAGGGGTAACTATGGCTACACCTTC. The encoded protein is CASSLSDRGNYGYTF.

This clonotype was seen only once. The chain is built from TRBV11-2 and TRBJ2-3, with 8 bases matching TRBD2. V shed 5 bases, J shed 3 bases, and the junction held 4 bases outside the gene matches. The CDR3 covers 14 residues. Germline V gene sequence: CDR1 SGHAT, CDR2 FQNNGV. The CDR3 coding sequence is TGTGCCAGCAGCATGACTAGCGCTACAGATACGCAGTATTTT. It yields the protein CASSMTSATDTQYF.

This clonotype was counted a single time. The gene calls are TRBV9 and TRBJ2-3; 12 bases line up with TRBD1. Germline loops: CDR1 SGDLS, CDR2 YYNGEE. There are 14 residues in the CDR3. The V segment lost 3 bases and the J segment 6 bases; nucleotides outside the gene matches: 2. The CDR3 loop reads CASSDGTGGDTQYF. CDR3 nucleotide sequence: TGTGCCAGCAGCGACGGGACAGGGGGCGATACGCAGTATTTT.